This TCR beta chain was identified during a study of cytomegalovirus exposure and HLA in healthy donors. Findings of the study overall: Most TCRs appeared rarely, but some public TCRs recurred in many donors.

The CDR3 totals 15 residues. V lost 4 bases and J 1 base, leaving 14 bases between the germline ends. The V gene's germline CDR1 is GTSNPN and CDR2 SVGIG (reference sequence). PCR was performed using 60 Vbeta and 13 Jbeta primers. Assay used: immunoSEQ multiplex PCR; TCRdb lists only in-frame clones, some missing. The sample carries roughly 150,000 clones, about four fifths recorded once. With regard to this clone: No antigen is known for it.

The clonotype comes from a young man in good health and CMV-seropositive. The V and J genes are TRBV30 and TRBJ1-5; weak D call: TRBD1 (6 bases). Input material: PBMCs. The CDR3 DNA follows: TGTGCCTGGACCTCGGACAGTAGGAGCAATCAGCCCCAGCATTTT. Protein sequence: CAWTSDSRSNQPQHF.